These 30 T cell receptor beta chains share one sample of origin, sequenced in a study of OX40 agonist ivuxolimab in advanced cancers. Generated by immunoSEQ multiplex PCR, the TCRdb table keeps only in-frame clones and is missing some. The sample consists of tens of thousands of clones, more than 80% of them appearing once. The source was CD4+ or CD8+ T cells sorted from blood, collected in a trial of the OX40 agonist ivuxolimab. The origin of the receptors is an adult with an advanced solid tumor such as melanoma, head and neck, liver or kidney cancer.

This sequence joins TRBV11-3 and TRBJ2-2; unclear D gene. Germline V gene sequence: CDR1 SGHNT, CDR2 YENEEA. The CDR3 length is 14 residues. The V end lost 3 bases, the J end lost 1 base, and 6 bases lay between the germline ends. The CDR3, as DNA: TGTGCCAGCAGCTTGGACGGGAACACCGGGGAGCTGTTTTTT. It specifies CASSLDGNTGELFF.

CDR3 residues: CASSFLQGGNYGYTF. In DNA, the CDR3 is TGTGCCAGCAGCTTTTTACAGGGCGGAAACTATGGCTACACCTTC. The gene calls are TRBV7-2 and TRBJ1-2; D is perhaps TRBD1 (6 bases). This CDR3 region has 15 residues. Trimming took off 3 bases at V and 2 bases at J, with 13 bases between the two ends. Germline lookup yields CDR1 SGHTA and CDR2 FQGNSA.

J is TRBJ1-2 and V is TRBV9; 7 nucleotides line up with TRBD1. CDR1 and CDR2 from the germline V gene are SGDLS and YYNGEE. Trimming took 4 bases from V and 5 from J; bases not matched to a gene: 11. The CDR3 loop spans 15 amino acids. CDR3 sequence reads: CASSPGGVGIYGYTF. In DNA, the CDR3 is TGTGCCAGCAGCCCAGGGGGGGTCGGGATATATGGCTACACCTTC.

CDR3 sequence reads: CASSGIGTISTDTQYF. CDR3 sequence (DNA): TGTGCCAGCAGCGGCATCGGGACTATCAGCACAGATACGCAGTATTTT. The chain uses TRBV5-4 and TRBJ2-3; TRBD2 matches at 7 bases. Germline assignment: CDR1 SGHNT and CDR2 YYREEE (reference sequence). This CDR3 is 16 amino acids long. J was trimmed by 0 bases and V by 4 bases; bases with no gene match: 8.

A few counts support this clone. This rearrangement joins TRBV7-9 to TRBJ1-2; tentative D call: TRBD1 (6 bases). From germline, CDR1 is SEHNR and CDR2 FQNEAQ (reference sequence). This CDR3 is 13 amino acids long. Trimming stripped 4 bases from V and 8 bases from J, with 14 bases between. The CDR3 region has the DNA TGTGCCAGCAGCTCCCGACAGGTGGGGGGCTACACCTTC. Translating it yields CASSSRQVGGYTF.

The chain has TRBV30 and TRBJ2-7, with D perhaps TRBD1 (6 bases). Trimming pared 2 bases from V and 6 bases from J, leaving 8 bases between. Looked up from germline, CDR1 is GTSNPN and CDR2 is SVGIG (reference sequence). The CDR3 loop spans 11 amino acids. CDR3 sequence reads: CAWSTGFEQYF. In nucleotides, the CDR3 is TGTGCCTGGAGTACAGGGTTCGAGCAGTACTTC. Supplemented by reference TRBV30 and TRBJ2-7, the full variable domain reads SQTIHQWPATLVQPVGSPLSLECTVEGTSNPNLYWYRQAAGRGLQLLFYSVGIGQISSEVPQNLSASRPQDRQFILSSKKLLLSDSGFYLCAWSTGFEQYFGPGTRLTVT.

V and J are TRBV9 and TRBJ1-1, with TRBD1 identical over 7 bases. V gave up 4 bases and J gave up 5 bases; unmatched junction bases: 11. This CDR3 has 15 residues. Germline CDR1 SGDLS, CDR2 YYNGEE. DNA of the CDR3: TGTGCCAGCAGCTCAGGGGGGATAGCGCGGACTGAAGCTTTCTTT. It encodes CASSSGGIARTEAFF.

This clone has just a few counts. V is TRBV2 and J is TRBJ2-1; 10 positions agree with TRBD1. Germline CDR1 SNHLY, CDR2 FYNNEI. The ends lost 7 bases at V and 7 bases at J; junction bases unmatched: 10. The CDR3 has 15 amino acids. The CDR3 DNA follows: TGTGCCAGCACTAGGTGGGGGACAGGGGTTAATGAGCAGTTCTTC. The encoded protein is CASTRWGTGVNEQFF.

The rearrangement joins TRBV9 to TRBJ2-7; the match to TRBD1 covers 10 bases. The CDR3 loop spans 15 amino acids. Trimming cost V 4 bases and J 3 bases; bases outside gene matches: 7. Looked up from germline, CDR1 is SGDLS and CDR2 is YYNGEE. In DNA form, the CDR3 reads TGTGCCAGCAGCCCATCCGACAGGGGGCTCTACGAGCAGTACTTC. Encoded protein: CASSPSDRGLYEQYF.

The chain recombines TRBV5-1 with TRBJ1-1; 7 bases match TRBD1. The CDR3 sequence is 14 residues long. The germline V gene has CDR1 SGHRS and CDR2 YFSETQ. Germline trimming cut 5 bases from V and 1 base from J; bases unmatched to any gene: 5. The CDR3 reads CASSSGQPNTEAFF. DNA for the CDR3: TGCGCCAGCAGTTCGGGACAGCCGAACACTGAAGCTTTCTTT.

The chain recombines TRBV28 with TRBJ2-7; 7 bases agree with TRBD2. Germline V gives CDR1 MDHEN, CDR2 SYDVKM. This CDR3 has 13 amino acids. The junction had 4 bases not matched to a gene; V was cut back by 7 bases and J by 1 base. The CDR3, as DNA: TGTGCCAGCATTGCTAGCGGATCCTACGAGCAGTACTTC. Protein product: CASIASGSYEQYF.

This clone was detected once. This rearrangement joins TRBV6-5 to TRBJ2-5; D unclear. CDR1 MNHEY and CDR2 SVGAGI come from the germline V gene. The V and J ends lost 0 bases and 5 bases respectively, with 13 bases between them. The CDR3 spans 15 residues. CDR3 nucleotide sequence: TGTGCCAGCAGTTACTCGAGACCCCCGGCGGAGACCCAGTACTTC. Protein sequence: CASSYSRPPAETQYF.

The chain employs TRBV7-2 and TRBJ2-2; 10 bases agree with TRBD2. The CDR3 contains 14 residues. Unmatched junction bases numbered 1, after V lost 1 base and J lost 8 bases. Germline CDR1 is SGHTA and CDR2 is FQGNSA. CDR3 sequence reads: CASSLGTSGGELFF. CDR3 nucleotide sequence: TGTGCCAGCAGCTTAGGGACTAGCGGTGGGGAGCTGTTTTTT.

The V gene is TRBV11-2, the J gene TRBJ2-7, with TRBD1 matching over 12 bases. The CDR3 covers 15 residues. The germline gives CDR1 SGHAT, CDR2 FQNNGV. J lost 3 bases, V lost 5 bases, and 5 bases had no gene match. The CDR3: CASSPGTGGFYEQYF. The CDR3 DNA follows: TGTGCCAGCAGCCCCGGGACAGGGGGCTTCTACGAGCAGTACTTC.

A few counts support this clone. The J gene is TRBJ2-2, the V gene TRBV5-8; D unclear. The V gene lost 4 bases and the J gene lost 2 bases, with 3 bases spanning the gap. The CDR3 sequence is 12 residues long. CDR1 and CDR2 from the germline V gene are SGHTS and YDEGEE. CDR3 loop: CASSLNTGELFF. CDR3 coding DNA: TGTGCCAGCAGCCTTAACACCGGGGAGCTGTTTTTT.

The chain combines TRBV11-2 with TRBJ2-6, with D hard to call. Per germline, CDR1 SGHAT and CDR2 FQNNGV. CDR3 size: 15 residues. Trimming left V 0 bases short and J 2 bases short, with 5 bases between. The CDR3: CASSLELAGANVLTF. In nucleotides, the CDR3 is TGTGCCAGCAGCTTAGAGCTAGCTGGGGCCAACGTCCTGACTTTC.

A remark on this clone: Other nucleotide sequences from this sample produce the same CDR3. The rearrangement joins TRBV19 to TRBJ1-5; 9 bases are a match to TRBD1. The CDR3 spans 17 residues. From germline, CDR1 is LNHDA and CDR2 SQIVND (reference sequence). Losses at the gene ends were 0 bases for V and 1 base for J; bases not matched to a gene: 4. CDR3 bases: TGTGCCAGTAGTATAGATAGAGACAGGGGGAGCAATCAGCCCCAGCATTTT. Translated, it gives CASSIDRDRGSNQPQHF.

The V call is TRBV5-1, the J call TRBJ2-3; TRBD2 agrees at 10 bases. V lost 5 bases, J lost 4 bases, and 7 bases stayed unmatched. Germline V lookup: CDR1 SGHRS, CDR2 YFSETQ. This CDR3 is built from 15 residues. The CDR3 sequence is CASSRVAGGPDTQYF. The DNA of the CDR3 is TGCGCCAGCAGTCGGGTAGCGGGGGGTCCAGATACGCAGTATTTT.

V gene TRBV7-2 combines with J gene TRBJ1-1; TRBD1 might be the D (5 bases). The germline gives CDR1 SGHTA, CDR2 FQGNSA. The CDR3 spans 14 residues. The V end lost 1 base, the J end lost 7 bases, and 13 bases lay between the germline ends. CDR3 sequence (DNA): TGTGCCAGCAGCTTAGGTCTGGGGCAAGGTGAAGCTTTCTTT. It specifies CASSLGLGQGEAFF. The variable domain in full, with the rest retrieved from reference TRBV7-2 and TRBJ1-1, is GAGVSQSPSNKVTEKGKDVELRCDPISGHTALYWYRQSLGQGLEFLIYFQGNSAPDKSGLPSDRFSAERTGGSVSTLTIQRTQQEDSAVYLCASSLGLGQGEAFFGQGTRLTVV.

CDR3: CASSRNRDRVYNEQFF. CDR3 bases: TGTGCCAGCAGCCGCAACCGGGACAGGGTATACAATGAGCAGTTCTTC. The chain couples TRBV7-9 to TRBJ2-1; 9 bases fit TRBD1. V gave up 5 bases and J gave up 4 bases; unmatched junction bases: 9. CDR3 length equals 16 residues. Germline CDR1 SEHNR, CDR2 FQNEAQ (reference sequence).

J is TRBJ2-4 and V is TRBV7-7; D may be TRBD1 (6 bases). Germline loops: CDR1 SSHAT, CDR2 FNYEAQ (reference sequence). V was trimmed by 4 bases and J by 9 bases, leaving 13 bases between them. The CDR3 consists of 13 residues. The CDR3 coding sequence is TGTGCCAGCAGCTCGGACTTAGGGGGCATTCAGTACTTC. Translation: CASSSDLGGIQYF.

The CDR3 protein is CASSLGHHTEKLFF. The CDR3 DNA sequence: TGTGCCAGCAGCTTGGGACACCATACTGAAAAACTGTTTTTT. V and J are TRBV11-3 and TRBJ1-4; D might be TRBD1 (6 bases). This CDR3 has 14 residues. Trimming left V 3 bases short and J 7 bases short, with 12 bases between. CDR1 is SGHNT and CDR2 is YENEEA in the germline V gene.

The rearrangement uses TRBV7-9 and TRBJ1-3; no clear D gene. This CDR3 spans 15 amino acids. From germline, CDR1 is SEHNR and CDR2 FQNEAQ (reference sequence). V lost 0 bases and J 0 bases, leaving 6 bases between the germline ends. This chain's CDR3 is CASSLAELSGNTIYF. In DNA, the CDR3 is TGTGCCAGCAGCTTAGCAGAACTCTCTGGAAACACCATATATTTT.

The chain employs TRBV11-1 and TRBJ1-1; weak D call: TRBD1 (6 bases). The CDR3 has 15 amino acids. The ends were cut back, 2 bases at V and 7 bases at J, with 17 bases in the middle. CDR1 is SGHAT and CDR2 is FQDESV in the germline V gene (reference sequence). The CDR3 is CASSLSYGTRDEAFF. The CDR3 coding sequence is TGTGCCAGCAGCTTAAGCTACGGGACACGCGATGAAGCTTTCTTT.

CDR3 residues: CASSRADTQYF. CDR3 DNA: TGTGCCAGCAGTCGGGCCGATACGCAGTATTTT. This chain joins TRBV6-5 and TRBJ2-3; D not certain. The CDR3 is 11 amino acids. From germline, CDR1 is MNHEY and CDR2 SVGAGI. Trimming removed 5 bases from V and 6 bases from J, with 6 bases in between.

The gene calls are TRBV7-3 and TRBJ2-3, with D possibly TRBD2 on 6 matching bases. Germline values: CDR1 SGHTA, CDR2 FQGTGA. This CDR3 has 15 amino acids. Trimming removed 2 bases from V and 4 bases from J, with 13 bases in between. CDR3 coding DNA: TGTGCCAGCAGCTTAGGGACTCCTGGGGCAGATACGCAGTATTTT. This sequence encodes CASSLGTPGADTQYF.

This clone was seen only a few times. The rearrangement joins TRBV19 to TRBJ1-5, with D unclear. Germline CDR1 reads LNHDA; CDR2 reads SQIVND (reference sequence). The length of the CDR3 is 14 residues. The V gene lost 1 base and the J gene lost 9 bases, with 13 bases spanning the gap. CDR3: CASSIGRADGPQHF. Written as DNA, the CDR3 is TGTGCCAGTAGTATAGGTCGGGCCGATGGGCCCCAGCATTTT.

This clone was recorded a few times. The chain carries TRBV2 and TRBJ1-5; D unresolved. Germline V gene sequence: CDR1 SNHLY, CDR2 FYNNEI. Trimming shortened V by 6 bases and J by 5 bases, and 5 bases separated the two germline ends. This CDR3 is built from 11 residues. This CDR3 is CASRRDQPQHF. DNA for the CDR3: TGTGCCAGCAGGAGAGATCAGCCCCAGCATTTT. The full variable domain, its missing parts supplied by reference TRBV2 and TRBJ1-5, is EPEVTQTPSHQVTQMGQEVILRCVPISNHLYFYWYRQILGQKVEFLVSFYNNEISEKSEIFDDQFSVERPDGSNFTLKIRSTKLEDSAMYFCASRRDQPQHFGDGTRLSIL.

With regard to this clone: The same CDR3 also results from other DNA sequences found in this sample. This chain uses TRBV7-9 with TRBJ1-1; D uncertain. V was pared by 3 bases and J by 3 bases, with 5 bases between. Germline V CDR1 and CDR2: SEHNR, FQNEAQ (reference sequence). The CDR3 has 12 amino acids. CDR3 nucleotides: TGTGCCAGCAGCTTTGGGGACACTGAAGCTTTCTTT. Its translation: CASSFGDTEAFF.

J is TRBJ1-5 and V is TRBV15; D is perhaps TRBD1 (6 bases). The CDR3 loop spans 16 amino acids. V lost 1 base, J lost 4 bases, and 14 bases lay in between. CDR1 LNHNV and CDR2 YYDKDF come from the germline V gene (reference sequence). Here the CDR3 reads CATSRGNREGNQPQHF. The CDR3 nucleotides are TGTGCCACCAGCAGAGGAAACAGGGAGGGTAATCAGCCCCAGCATTTT.